What follows is one T cell receptor (beta chain) and its context. Its antigen is not identified. The data derive from a study of cytomegalovirus exposure and HLA in healthy donors. Findings of the study overall: It was shown in a later analysis that HLA-associated TCR beta chains were more clonally expanded than other, equally common chains. Presence/absence results assume similar sequencing depth per donor, which may not hold. A missense variant in DCLRE1C was later tied to TCR beta V- and J-gene trimming.

The primer mix had 60 Vbeta and 13 Jbeta primers. Generated by immunoSEQ multiplex PCR, the TCRdb table keeps only in-frame clones and is missing some. The profile covers 100,000 to 150,000 clones, with roughly 80% appearing a single time and roughly 11% taken by the ten largest. The V gene lost 3 bases and the J gene lost 2 bases, with 11 bases spanning the gap. Germline V gene lookup returns CDR1 MDHEN and CDR2 SYDVKM. This CDR3 contains 14 residues. Sequencing was performed on PBMCs. The receptor was derived from a man between 25 and 39 years old in good health and CMV-seropositive. V and J are TRBV28 and TRBJ2-7, with a tentative D call TRBD1 (6 bases). The CDR3 spells CASSFYRDTYEQYF. In nucleotides, the CDR3 is TGTGCCAGCAGTTTCTACAGGGACACCTACGAGCAGTACTTC.